The 4 T cell receptor beta chains given below trace back to one sample, sequenced in a study of T cells in tumors after PD-1 blockade. Some clones are missing from TCRdb's copy, which holds only in-frame ones; the method was immunoSEQ multiplex PCR. Of approximately 63,000 clones listed, over 65% were seen once; the top ten hold over 3.5%. The input for sequencing was PBMCs, taken after anti-PD-1 treatment. Receptor source: a human donor with basal cell carcinoma.

This CDR3 is CASSPGTSGAVYQETQYF. CDR3 in DNA: TGTGCCAGCTCACCCGGGACTAGCGGGGCCGTCTACCAAGAGACCCAGTACTTC. V gene TRBV18 combines with J gene TRBJ2-5, with 13 nucleotides matching TRBD2. CDR1 is KGHSH and CDR2 is LQKENI in the germline V gene. The V and J ends lost 3 bases and 0 bases, in that order; junction bases with no gene match: 7. The CDR3 covers 18 residues.

The genes are TRBV6-5 and TRBJ1-4, with TRBD1 identical over 7 bases. This CDR3 contains 14 residues. V lost 5 bases to trimming and J lost 4 bases; unmatched junction nucleotides: 4. Germline assignment: CDR1 MNHEY and CDR2 SVGAGI. CDR3 DNA: TGTGCCAGCAGTACGGGACAGTTTAATGAAAAACTGTTTTTT. It codes for CASSTGQFNEKLFF.

This clone was seen only a few times. Here the CDR3 reads CASSLLNSPLHF. The CDR3 DNA is TGTGCCAGCAGTTTATTAAATTCACCCCTCCACTTT. The rearrangement uses TRBV28 and TRBJ1-6; D unresolved. Germline lookup yields CDR1 MDHEN and CDR2 SYDVKM. This CDR3 contains 12 residues. Trimming cost V 1 base and J 7 bases, with 2 bases left between them.

This chain joins TRBV11-3 and TRBJ2-5; the D gene is possibly TRBD2 (6 bases). Per germline, CDR1 SGHNT and CDR2 YENEEA. Trimming took 5 bases from V and 1 from J, leaving 14 bases between them. CDR3 length: 15 amino acids. The CDR3 DNA is TGTGCCAGCAGCCTTGGGGCGGGGACCCAAGAGACCCAGTACTTC. It yields the protein CASSLGAGTQETQYF. The full variable domain, rest sourced from reference TRBV11-3 and TRBJ2-5, is EAGVVQSPRYKIIEKKQPVAFWCNPISGHNTLYWYLQNLGQGPELLIRYENEEAVDDSQLPKDRFSAERLKGVDSTLKIQPAELGDSAVYLCASSLGAGTQETQYFGPGTRLLVL.